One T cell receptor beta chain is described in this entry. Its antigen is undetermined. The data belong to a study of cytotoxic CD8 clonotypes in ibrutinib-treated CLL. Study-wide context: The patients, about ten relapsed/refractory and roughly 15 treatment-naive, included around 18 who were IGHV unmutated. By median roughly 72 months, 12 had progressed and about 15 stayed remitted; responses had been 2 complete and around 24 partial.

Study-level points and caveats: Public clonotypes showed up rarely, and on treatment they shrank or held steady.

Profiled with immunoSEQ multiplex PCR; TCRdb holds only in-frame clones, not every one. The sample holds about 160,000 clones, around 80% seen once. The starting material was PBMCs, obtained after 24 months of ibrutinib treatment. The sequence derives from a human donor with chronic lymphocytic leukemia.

Here the CDR3 DNA reads TGCGCCAGCACACAGCCAGCCCGGGGTACGCAGTATTTT. This sequence encodes CASTQPARGTQYF. This chain connects TRBV5-1 to TRBJ2-3; a possible D gene is TRBD2 (5 bases). V dropped 6 bases and J dropped 8 bases, with 16 bases sitting between them. Germline CDR1 reads SGHRS; CDR2 reads YFSETQ. The CDR3 covers 13 residues.